This T cell receptor (beta chain) was captured in a study of regulatory T cells in long-lasting Graves disease. Building of the TCR beta libraries involved iRepertoire HTBI primers and Arm-PCR of CDR3 regions. From the multiplex PCR reads, TCRdb called clonotypes with MiXCR, one entry per CDR3 protein. The sample includes fewer than 650,000 distinct CDR3 sequences, about 16% seen only once; the top ten take 12%. This clonotype occurred many times. This CDR3 is 14 amino acids long. Trimming took 0 bases from V and 1 from J, leaving 6 bases between them. Germline V gene data show CDR1 as MNHEY and CDR2 as SVGAGI. The time point is: newly diagnosed GD, antithyroid drugs for less than 3 months. RNA from PBMCs was the source of the TCR library. Another study also made use of these data, one on T cells in Graves' hyperthyroidism and ophthalmopathy.

This chain links TRBV6-5 with TRBJ1-1, with a tentative D call TRBD1 (5 bases). This receptor was obtained from a man between 18 and 35 years old with Graves disease. Sequenced here: peripheral blood mononuclear cells (PBMCs), sampled at new diagnosis, from a patient treated with antithyroid drugs. The CDR3 here is CASSYSTANTEAFF. For the CDR3, the DNA is TGTGCCAGCAGTTACTCGACAGCGAACACTGAAGCTTTCTTT.